These 10 T cell receptor beta chains were sequenced from one sample in a study of blood T cell repertoires in COVID-19. TCRdb keeps only in-frame clones here, not all; method: immunoSEQ multiplex PCR. The sample lists about 27,000 clones; 65% to 90% were seen once. Sequenced: peripheral blood. The receptors here all came from an older man with active COVID-19.

V usage is TRBV5-1 and J usage is TRBJ1-1, with TRBD1 as a possible D gene (5 bases). Trimming took off 4 bases at V and 1 base at J, with 17 bases between the two ends. Germline V gene lookup returns CDR1 SGHRS and CDR2 YFSETQ. This CDR3 has 16 amino acids. DNA of the CDR3: TGCGCCAGCAGCCGTGCCCTCCATGACAGGAACACTGAAGCTTTCTTT. It codes for CASSRALHDRNTEAFF.

This clone was detected once. J is TRBJ1-1 and V is TRBV2, with D possibly being TRBD1 (6 bases). Trimming stripped 6 bases from V and 10 bases from J, with 24 bases between. The germline V gene has CDR1 SNHLY and CDR2 FYNNEI. The CDR3 runs 15 residues. The chain's CDR3 is CASRDSDSLWGAAFF. The DNA for the CDR3 is TGTGCCAGCAGGGACTCGGACAGCCTATGGGGTGCAGCTTTCTTT.

The genes are TRBV6-5 and TRBJ1-1, with a weak D call TRBD1 (5 bases). This CDR3 comprises 13 residues. V was clipped by 6 bases and J by 4 bases, with 12 bases between them. From germline, CDR1 is MNHEY and CDR2 SVGAGI. This CDR3 is CASSSGLRTEAFF. The CDR3 DNA follows: TGTGCCAGCAGCTCAGGGTTGCGCACTGAAGCTTTCTTT.

This chain links TRBV19 with TRBJ2-5, with 14 nucleotides matching TRBD2. CDR1 is LNHDA, CDR2 SQIVND, per germline (reference sequence). There are 15 residues in the CDR3. With 5 bases clipped from V and 4 bases from J, the junction kept 3 bases outside the gene matches. The CDR3 here is CASSLGTSGRETQYF. In nucleotides, the CDR3 is TGTGCCAGTAGTCTCGGGACTAGCGGGAGAGAGACCCAGTACTTC.

The DNA of the CDR3 is TGTGCCAGCAGTTTTTCTGTTCCCGTACGGGGCACTGAAGCTTTCTTT. Protein sequence: CASSFSVPVRGTEAFF. This chain links TRBV28 with TRBJ1-1; D gene uncertain. The CDR3 sequence is 16 residues long. Trimming shortened V by 3 bases and J by 4 bases, and 18 bases separated the two germline ends. Germline CDR1 reads MDHEN; CDR2 reads SYDVKM. Supplemented by reference TRBV28 and TRBJ1-1, the full variable domain reads DVKVTQSSRYLVKRTGEKVFLECVQDMDHENMFWYRQDPGLGLRLIYFSYDVKMKEKGDIPEGYSVSREKKERFSLILESASTNQTSMYLCASSFSVPVRGTEAFFGQGTRLTVV.

The chain employs TRBV2 and TRBJ2-5; 10 positions match TRBD2. The junction had 7 bases not matched to a gene; V was cut back by 4 bases and J by 5 bases. CDR1 is SNHLY, CDR2 FYNNEI, per germline. The CDR3 spans 15 residues. The CDR3 nucleotides are TGTGCCAGCAGTGGTCTAGCGGGAGCATCGGAGACCCAGTACTTC. Protein: CASSGLAGASETQYF.

The rearrangement joins TRBV12-3 or TRBV12-4 to TRBJ1-2; D gene uncertain. The CDR3 totals 13 residues. The germline V and J ends were trimmed by 7 bases and 0 bases, with 9 bases remaining between them. CDR3 coding DNA: TGTGCCAGCACCGAAACAGCTAACTATGGCTACACCTTC. This codes for CASTETANYGYTF.

The chain employs TRBV19 and TRBJ1-2; 8 bases align to TRBD1. Germline CDR1 and CDR2: LNHDA and SQIVND (reference sequence). V gave up 4 bases and J gave up 4 bases; unmatched junction bases: 8. This CDR3 region has 15 residues. The CDR3 spells CASSTLVTGGYGYTF. In DNA, the CDR3 is TGTGCCAGTAGTACCCTCGTAACAGGGGGCTATGGCTACACCTTC.

The chain couples TRBV2 to TRBJ2-7; 9 bases align to TRBD1. V was pared by 9 bases and J by 5 bases, with 14 bases of the junction left unmatched. Germline values: CDR1 SNHLY, CDR2 FYNNEI. The CDR3 has 15 amino acids. CDR3 loop: CARSLPTGGSNEQYF. CDR3 DNA sequence: TGTGCCAGGTCCTTGCCCACAGGGGGCTCAAACGAGCAGTACTTC.

The rearrangement uses TRBV24-1 and TRBJ2-1; 16 nucleotides agree with TRBD2. The germline V gene encodes CDR1 KGHDR and CDR2 SFDVKD. This CDR3 has 17 amino acids. Germline trimming cut 4 bases from V and 7 bases from J; bases unmatched to any gene: 6. CDR3 in DNA: TGTGCCACCAGTGACGGGACTAGCGGGAGGGCCGGTAATGAGCAGTTCTTC. It encodes CATSDGTSGRAGNEQFF.